These 22 T cell receptor gamma chains came from one sample sequenced in a study of γδ T cells in repeated Plasmodium falciparum infection (dated by TCRdb to the early 2020s). For bulk TCR repertoire analysis, Vgamma9/Vdelta2+ and Vdelta2-negative gammadelta T cell populations were flow-sorted out of peripheral blood mononuclear cells. Library construction relied on multiplex PCR. These reads were obtained on an Illumina MiSeq. TCRdb processed the public reads again with the CATT caller, after which rows with matching DNA were combined. The sample data list approximately 26,000 gamma-chain clones, and about 2.9% of these were observed just once. The ten largest account for approximately 30% of the sample. The sequenced sample was gamma-delta T cells from blood. The receptor source for this set is a pool of human donors (malaria-infected and uninfected, not separated).

This clone was picked up many times. TCRdb records a much larger clone's protein for this DNA, with a difference at residue 5 that likely arises from a read error; the protein given is the translation of the DNA. The chain employs TRGV9 and TRGJ1 or TRGJ2. This CDR3 region has 12 residues. J gave up 4 bases and V 6 bases, and 6 bases lay outside the gene matches. CDR1 GITISATS and CDR2 ISYDGTV come from the germline V gene (reference sequence). This chain's CDR3 is CALWKDYYKKLF. CDR3 nucleotide sequence: TGTGCCTTGTGGAAGGACTATTATAAGAAACTCTTT.

This clone was observed at least ten times. A far bigger clonotype differs at one base, so this is likely a read error. The same CDR3 is also encoded by other DNA sequences in this sample. This chain uses TRGV2 with TRGJ1 or TRGJ2. There are 13 residues in the CDR3. Per the germline V gene, CDR1 is EGSNGY and CDR2 is YDSYNSKV. The CDR3 protein is CATWDGFYYKKLF. The CDR3 nucleotides read TGTGCCACCTGGGACGGATTTTATTATAAGAAACTCTTC.

Concerning this clone itself: A read error is the likely source, as a far larger clone sits one nucleotide away. The DNA is omitted, as the CDR3 cannot be located on it reliably, and the CDR3 follows TCRdb's listing. The J segment was not called; the V segment is TRGV2. Both ends counted, the CDR3 spans 30 residues. Germline V gives CDR1 EGSNGY, CDR2 YDSYNSKV. Here the CDR3 reads CATWDGAIRNSLAVEQHLLSQVSIGRIQHF.

This clone was counted only a few times. The mismatch at residue 3 between this DNA's translation and the TCRdb protein of a much larger clone likely reflects a read error; the protein shown is translated from the DNA. The V call is TRGV4, the J call TRGJP2. Here the J gene was assigned by germline matching of the DNA, as TCRdb has none. The CDR3 is 17 residues long. Germline lookup yields CDR1 EGSTGY and CDR2 YDSYTSSV. CDR3 protein: CAIWDGLVGEGDWIKTF. The CDR3 DNA follows: TGTGCCATCTGGGACGGCCTTGTGGGAGAGGGTGATTGGATCAAGACGTTT.

Remarks on this clone: TCRdb lists the protein of a much larger clone for this DNA, which differs at residue 5, so this is likely a read error; the protein given here is translated from the DNA itself. This chain joins TRGV9 and TRGJ1 or TRGJ2. Assignment of the J gene here rests on matching the DNA to germline, because TCRdb gives none. Per the germline V gene, CDR1 is GITISATS and CDR2 is ISYDGTV (reference sequence). V lost 6 bases and J lost 7; bases outside the gene matches: 6. The CDR3 is 11 amino acids. Here the CDR3 reads CALWKQYKKLF. The CDR3 coding sequence is TGTGCCTTGTGGAAACAATATAAGAAACTCTTT.

CDR3 amino acids: CATWDGDPKKKLF. CDR3 nucleotides: TGTGCCACCTGGGACGGCGATCCCAAAAAGAAACTCTTT. The chain recombines TRGV2 with TRGJ1 or TRGJ2. TCRdb records no J gene; here it was assigned by comparing the DNA to germline. The V gene's germline CDR1 is EGSNGY and CDR2 YDSYNSKV. CDR3 size: 13 residues. Losses at the gene ends were 1 base for V and 10 bases for J; bases not matched to a gene: 10.

About this clone: A read error likely explains why the TCRdb protein, taken from a much larger clone, differs from this DNA's translation at residue 15; the protein shown is translated from the DNA. Other DNA sequences in the same sample also yield this CDR3. The V gene corresponds to TRGV9; no J gene was called. CDR3 size: 17 residues. Looked up from germline, CDR1 is GITISATS and CDR2 is ISYDGTV (reference sequence). CDR3 residues: CALWEAIQELGKKIRVF. The CDR3 DNA reads TGTGCCTTGTGGGAGGCTATACAAGAGTTGGGCAAAAAAATCAGGGTCTTT.

The sample holds many counts of this clone. The protein held in TCRdb is that of a much larger clone and does not match this DNA's translation at residue 10, likely because of a read error; the protein shown is translated from the DNA. The CDR3 region is CATWDVGYKRLF. The CDR3 DNA follows: TGTGCCACCTGGGACGTGGGCTATAAGAGACTCTTT. For the V gene the call is TRGV2; the J gene has no call. This CDR3 contains 12 residues. Germline lookup yields CDR1 EGSNGY and CDR2 YDSYNSKV.

This clone is categorized as medium-sized. V gene TRGV9 combines with J gene TRGJ1 or TRGJ2. CDR1 and CDR2 from the germline V gene are GITISATS and ISYDGTV (reference sequence). This CDR3 has 16 residues. V gave up 0 bases and J gave up 0 bases; unmatched junction bases: 8. This CDR3 is CALWEVFHLNYYKKLF. CDR3 nucleotides: TGTGCCTTGTGGGAGGTGTTCCATTTGAATTATTATAAGAAACTCTTT.

In this sample, this clone turned up many times. The same CDR3 also results from other DNA sequences found in this sample. The chain is built from TRGV9 and TRGJ1 or TRGJ2. V lost 2 bases to trimming and J lost 0 bases; unmatched junction nucleotides: 7. This CDR3 is 15 amino acids long. CDR1 and CDR2 from the germline V gene are GITISATS and ISYDGTV (reference sequence). CDR3 protein: CALWEAPTNYYKKLF. The CDR3 bases are TGTGCCTTGTGGGAGGCACCTACGAATTATTATAAGAAACTCTTT.

This clone was observed at least ten times. No J gene was named, though the V gene is TRGV9. Germline assignment: CDR1 GITISATS and CDR2 ISYDGTV (reference sequence). The CDR3 spans 11 residues. The CDR3 DNA reads TGTGCCTTGTGGGAGGCTGTTCGAGAACTCTTT. Translating gives CALWEAVRELF.

This clone was recorded a few times. The translation of this DNA and the TCRdb protein of a much larger clone differ at residue 9, probably owing to a read error; the protein shown here is translated from the DNA. The chain links TRGV9 to TRGJ1 or TRGJ2. TCRdb carries no J gene annotation; the J gene was assigned here by matching the DNA with germline. J gave up 7 bases and V 1 base, and 13 bases lay outside the gene matches. Germline values: CDR1 GITISATS, CDR2 ISYDGTV (reference sequence). The CDR3 runs to 15 residues. The CDR3 protein is CALWEVRGCRYKKLF. The DNA of the CDR3 is TGTGCCTTGTGGGAGGTACGCGGGTGTAGGTATAAGAAACTCTTT.

On this clone: TCRdb's entry gives the protein of a much larger clone, which mismatches this DNA's translation at residue 7, likely from a read error; the protein reported here is translated from the DNA. The gene calls are TRGV9 and TRGJP. TCRdb lists no J gene, so it was determined here by aligning the DNA to germline. The V gene end was trimmed by 3 bases and the J gene end by 7 bases; junction bases not matched to a gene: 12. Germline V gene sequence: CDR1 GITISATS, CDR2 ISYDGTV (reference sequence). The CDR3 is 18 residues long. CDR3 bases: TGTGCCTTGTGGGAGACCACAAGCACGGAGTTGGGCAAAAAAATCAAGGTATTT. Protein: CALWETTSTELGKKIKVF.

This clone has just a few counts. A far bigger clonotype differs at one base, so this is likely a read error. Other nucleotide sequences in the sample specify the same CDR3. This chain joins TRGV9 and TRGJP2. TCRdb does not report a J gene; here it was assigned by matching the DNA to germline references. The CDR3 length is 15 residues. V lost 3 bases and J lost 5; bases outside the gene matches: 9. CDR1 is GITISATS, CDR2 ISYDGTV, per germline (reference sequence). The CDR3 DNA sequence: TGTGCCTTGTGGGAGCCGGTCGGAAGTGATTGGATCAAGACGTTT. Translation: CALWEPVGSDWIKTF.

This clone has just a few counts. The protein TCRdb gives is from a much larger clone and does not agree with this DNA's translation at residue 2, likely a read error; the protein shown here comes from the DNA. The V call is TRGV9, the J call TRGJ1 or TRGJ2. The CDR3 spans 13 residues. Germline assignment: CDR1 GITISATS and CDR2 ISYDGTV (reference sequence). The CDR3 region is CTLWEVIYYKKLF. The CDR3 coding sequence is TGTACCTTGTGGGAGGTTATTTATTATAAGAAACTCTTT.

Of note for this clone: The TCRdb protein comes from a much larger clone and disagrees with this DNA's translation at residue 7, likely due to a read error; the protein given here is derived from the DNA. The V call is TRGV5, the J call TRGJ1 or TRGJ2. As TCRdb names no J gene, one was assigned here on the basis of a DNA match to germline. Unmatched junction bases numbered 12, after V lost 5 bases and J lost 5 bases. This CDR3 region has 14 residues. Germline CDR1 VINAFY, CDR2 YDVSNSKD. The CDR3 is CATWATYEDYKKLF. The DNA for the CDR3 is TGTGCCACCTGGGCCACGTATGAAGATTATAAGAAACTCTTT.

A note on this clone: The mismatch at residue 12 between this DNA's translation and the TCRdb protein of a much larger clone likely reflects a read error; the protein shown is translated from the DNA. The V gene is TRGV4, but the J gene lacks a call. From germline, CDR1 is EGSTGY and CDR2 YDSYTSSV. The CDR3 totals 14 residues. The CDR3 region has the DNA TGTGCCACCTGGGATGGGCCCGACTGGGGTGAGAGACTCTTT. As protein: CATWDGPDWGERLF.

This clone has a count of ten or more. It is likely a read error: a sequence one base away is far more abundant. The same CDR3 can be traced to other DNA sequences in this sample. This sequence joins TRGV9 and TRGJP. CDR1 GITISATS and CDR2 ISYDGTV come from the germline V gene (reference sequence). The CDR3 spans 16 residues. The CDR3 DNA reads as TGTGCCTTGTGGAGAAGTCAAGAGTTGGGCAAGAAAATCAAGGTATTT. Amino acid sequence: CALWRSQELGKKIKVF.

This clone was found a few times. With only one base between it and a far larger clone, this is likely a read error. Additional DNA sequences in this sample encode the identical CDR3. No J gene was called, and the V gene is TRGV8. CDR3 length equals 13 residues. Germline values: CDR1 VENAVY, CDR2 YDSYNSRV. CDR3 in amino acids: CATWDLDYYKKLF. In DNA form, the CDR3 reads TGTGCCACCTGGGATCTGGATTATTATAAGAAGCTCTTT.

In the case of this clone: With a far larger clone one base away, a read error is the likely cause. Because the CDR3's place on the DNA is in doubt, the DNA is left out and the CDR3 is given as listed by TCRdb. The J segment was not called; the V segment is TRGV9. Germline lookup yields CDR1 GITISATS and CDR2 ISYDGTV (reference sequence). The CDR3 has 31 amino acids, counting both end residues. CDR3 sequence: CALWEAIIIRNSLAVEQHLLSQVSIGRIQHF.

This clone came up many times. Given a far larger clone just one base away, this is likely a sequencing read error. The chain combines TRGV2 with TRGJ1 or TRGJ2. The CDR3 is 16 residues long. The trim removed 3 bases at V and 3 bases at J, leaving 14 bases unmatched. The germline V gene has CDR1 EGSNGY and CDR2 YDSYNSKV. The CDR3 bases are TGTGCCACCTGGGACCACGCCTTGCGAATTTATTATAAGAAACTCTTT. This gives the protein CATWDHALRIYYKKLF.

This clone showed up many times. The chain recombines TRGV2 with TRGJ1 or TRGJ2. Here the J gene was assigned by germline matching of the DNA, as TCRdb has none. The CDR3 extends over 14 amino acids. Trimming took 1 base from V and 0 from J; bases not matched to a gene: 3. Germline V gene data show CDR1 as EGSNGY and CDR2 as YDSYNSKV. In DNA form, the CDR3 reads TGTGCCACCTGGGACGGTTGGAATTATTATAAGAAACTCTTT. It specifies CATWDGWNYYKKLF.